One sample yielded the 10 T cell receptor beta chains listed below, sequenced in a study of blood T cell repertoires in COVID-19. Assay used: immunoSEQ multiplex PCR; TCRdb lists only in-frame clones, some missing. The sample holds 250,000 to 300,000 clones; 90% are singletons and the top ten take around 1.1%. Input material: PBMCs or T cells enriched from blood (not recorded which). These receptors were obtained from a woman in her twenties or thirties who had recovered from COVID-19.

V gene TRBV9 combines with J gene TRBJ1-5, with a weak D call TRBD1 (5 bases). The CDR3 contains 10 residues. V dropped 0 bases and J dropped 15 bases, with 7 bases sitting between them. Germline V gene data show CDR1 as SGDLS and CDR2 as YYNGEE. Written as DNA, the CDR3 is TGTGCCAGCAGCGTAGTGCAGGGGCATTTT. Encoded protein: CASSVVQGHF.

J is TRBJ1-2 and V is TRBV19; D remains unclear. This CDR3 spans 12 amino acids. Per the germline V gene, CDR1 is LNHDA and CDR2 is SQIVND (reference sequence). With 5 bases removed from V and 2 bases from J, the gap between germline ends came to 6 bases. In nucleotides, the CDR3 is TGTGCCAGTAGTCCTGCGAACTATGGCTACACCTTC. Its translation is CASSPANYGYTF.

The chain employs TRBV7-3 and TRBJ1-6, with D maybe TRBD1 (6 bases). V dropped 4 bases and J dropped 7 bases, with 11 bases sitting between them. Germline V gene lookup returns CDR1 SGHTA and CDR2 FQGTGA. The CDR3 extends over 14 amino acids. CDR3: CASSSQGANSPLHF. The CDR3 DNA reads TGTGCCAGCAGCTCACAGGGTGCGAATTCACCCCTCCACTTT. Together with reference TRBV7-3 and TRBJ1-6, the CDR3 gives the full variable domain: GAGVSQTPSNKVTEKGKYVELRCDPISGHTALYWYRQSLGQGPEFLIYFQGTGAADDSGLPNDRFFAVRPEGSVSTLKIQRTERGDSAVYLCASSSQGANSPLHFGNGTRLTVT.

Here the CDR3 reads CASSSIGTVNYGYTF. CDR3 DNA: TGTGCCAGCAGCTCCATCGGGACAGTTAACTATGGCTACACCTTC. The V gene is TRBV9, the J gene TRBJ1-2; 7 bases map to TRBD1. The CDR3 is 15 residues long. Germline V CDR1 and CDR2: SGDLS, YYNGEE. After removal of 4 bases from V and 1 base from J, the junction contained 7 bases not matched to a gene.

CDR3 nucleotide sequence: TGTGCCAGCAGCAAAGGGACAGATGAAAAACTGTTTTTT. This encodes CASSKGTDEKLFF. The rearrangement joins TRBV5-4 to TRBJ1-4; 7 bases are shared with TRBD1. The CDR3 contains 13 residues. The trim removed 4 bases at V and 6 bases at J, leaving 3 bases unmatched. CDR1 is SGHNT, CDR2 YYREEE, per germline (reference sequence).

CDR3 amino acids: CASMMEYEQYF. In DNA form, the CDR3 reads TGTGCCAGCATGATGGAGTACGAGCAGTACTTC. The rearrangement uses TRBV6-5 and TRBJ2-7; D uncertain. Trimming removed 7 bases from V and 4 bases from J, with 8 bases in between. The germline V gene has CDR1 MNHEY and CDR2 SVGAGI. This CDR3 has 11 amino acids.

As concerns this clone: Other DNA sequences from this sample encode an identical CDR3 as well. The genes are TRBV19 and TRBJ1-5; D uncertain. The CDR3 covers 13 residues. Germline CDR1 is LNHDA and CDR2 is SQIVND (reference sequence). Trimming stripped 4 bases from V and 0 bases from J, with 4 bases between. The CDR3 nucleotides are TGTGCCAGTAGTAGCGTTAGCAATCAGCCCCAGCATTTT. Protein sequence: CASSSVSNQPQHF.

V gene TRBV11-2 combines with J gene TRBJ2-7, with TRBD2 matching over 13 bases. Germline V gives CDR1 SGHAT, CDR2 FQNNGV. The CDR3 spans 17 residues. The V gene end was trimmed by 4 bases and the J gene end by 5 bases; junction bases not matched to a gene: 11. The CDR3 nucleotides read TGTGCCAGCAGCTCGCAACGACTAGCGGGAGGTGTCCACGAGCAGTACTTC. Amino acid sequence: CASSSQRLAGGVHEQYF.

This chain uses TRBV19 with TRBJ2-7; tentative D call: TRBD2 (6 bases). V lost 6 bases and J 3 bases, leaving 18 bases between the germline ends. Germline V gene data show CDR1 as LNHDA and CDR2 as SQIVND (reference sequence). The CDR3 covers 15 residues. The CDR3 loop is CASSPIAERGYEQYF. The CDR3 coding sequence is TGTGCCAGTAGCCCCATAGCGGAGAGGGGCTACGAGCAGTACTTC.

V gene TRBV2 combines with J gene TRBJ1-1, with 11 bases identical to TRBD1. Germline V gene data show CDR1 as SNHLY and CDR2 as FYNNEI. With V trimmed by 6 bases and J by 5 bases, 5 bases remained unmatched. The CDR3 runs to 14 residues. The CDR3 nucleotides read TGTGCCAGCAGGGACAGGGGGCGCGAAACTGAAGCTTTCTTT. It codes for CASRDRGRETEAFF.